Below are 3 T cell receptor beta chains sequenced from a single sample in a study of vaccination and CD4 T cells after COVID-19 (dated by TCRdb to 2021 to 2024). The meaning of the sample's treatment or condition label: roughly 11-day PBMC culture with coronavirus spike peptide pools or control peptides (ViraFEST assay). These TCRs' antigens remain unknown. Libraries were constructed by PCR. Sequencing was performed on an Illumina iSeq 100. DNA from cultured CD4+ T cells was subjected to TCR sequencing with the Oncomine TCR Beta short-read assay at the Johns Hopkins FTIC core. In TCRdb, the public reads were trimmed at Q25 with fastp and aligned with MiXCR, with productive beta chains retained. Each CDR3 protein gets just one entry, which takes the most common genes and DNA from the rows behind it. Here the sample has about 18,000 distinct CDR3 sequences; roughly 50% occur a single time. Of the sample, around 6.3% is held by the ten largest clones.

Source material: CD4+ T cells from blood, cultured in vitro. The receptors were sampled from a human donor who had recovered from COVID-19.

This chain links TRBV11-2 with TRBJ2-2, with unresolved D. The CDR3 runs 15 residues. Germline CDR1 SGHAT, CDR2 FQNNGV. Trimming stripped 0 bases from V and 5 bases from J, with 10 bases between. The CDR3 region is CASSLEMVGTGELFF. DNA for the CDR3: TGTGCCAGCAGCTTAGAGATGGTAGGAACCGGGGAGCTGTTTTTT.

The chain links TRBV6-1 to TRBJ1-1; no reliable D call. V shed 7 bases and J shed 5 bases, with 23 bases lying between them. The CDR3 contains 16 residues. In germline, CDR1 is MNHNS, CDR2 SASEGT. In nucleotides, the CDR3 is TGTGCCAGCACTCCCGGCGGAGCGGGGTCTAAGACTGAAGCTTTCTTT. Its translation is CASTPGGAGSKTEAFF.

The rearrangement uses TRBV5-1 and TRBJ1-1; 10 bases fit TRBD1. The CDR3 covers 14 residues. Trimming removed 3 bases from V and 6 bases from J; junction bases left unmatched: 5. In germline, CDR1 is SGHRS, CDR2 YFSETQ. As DNA, the CDR3 is TGCGCCAGCAGCTCGGACAGGGGGAGATCTGAAGCTTTCTTT. Its translation is CASSSDRGRSEAFF.